This is a list of T cell receptor beta chains from one sample in a study of T cell changes during pregnancy in multiple sclerosis. Clones were sequenced by immunoSEQ multiplex PCR, and TCRdb holds only the in-frame ones, with some missing. The data hold fewer than 40,000 clones, with about nine tenths observed a single time. The sequencing here drew on CD8+ T cells from peripheral blood mononuclear cells, taken after pregnancy. The receptors stem from a female donor with multiple sclerosis, enrolled in a pregnancy study. CDR3s include the opening cysteine and the closing phenylalanine or tryptophan. Clone size is given for some rows only: seen once, a few or many times, or a class if the clone is expanded.

v_call	clone_size	j_call	cdr3_aa
TRBV4-1	-	TRBJ2-7	CASSQRRGGSYEQYF
TRBV4-2	once	-	CASSPGTSGAYEQYF
TRBV5-1	-	TRBJ2-7	CASSLGASGSSYEQYF
TRBV19	few	TRBJ1-6	CASRAGGAPLHF
TRBV5-5	-	TRBJ2-7	CASSLLLAGGPYEQYF
TRBV19	once	TRBJ1-6	CASSIEANSPLHF
TRBV28	-	TRBJ2-7	CASSYSAGPYEQYF
TRBV4-2	once	TRBJ2-7	CASSPFTGNEQYF
TRBV11-2	-	TRBJ2-7	CASSAAARGIEQYF
TRBV5-6	few	TRBJ2-5	CASSLDRVQETQYF
TRBV6-6	-	TRBJ2-7	CASSVLKTGLNEQYF
TRBV28	once	TRBJ1-4	CASSPRGLGEKLFF
TRBV4-1	-	TRBJ2-7	CASSLKAEGKSSYEQYF
TRBV2	many	TRBJ1-1	CASSMDSPMNTEAFF
TRBV5-1	-	TRBJ2-7	CASSFWGRLGDEQYF
TRBV2	-	TRBJ2-7	CASSEAQGGEQYF
TRBV9	-	TRBJ2-7	CASSPTGYEQYF
TRBV7-9	-	TRBJ1-2	CASSLRDRGRDYGYTF
TRBV29-1	-	TRBJ2-7	CSVEGETYEQYF
TRBV27	-	TRBJ1-1	CASSLNPPLTEAFF
TRBV19	-	TRBJ1-3	CASSLYGGQGLQRSGNTIYF
TRBV5-1	-	TRBJ2-5	CASSGTTGAQETQYF
TRBV13	-	TRBJ2-2	CASSPQPPTGTGELFF